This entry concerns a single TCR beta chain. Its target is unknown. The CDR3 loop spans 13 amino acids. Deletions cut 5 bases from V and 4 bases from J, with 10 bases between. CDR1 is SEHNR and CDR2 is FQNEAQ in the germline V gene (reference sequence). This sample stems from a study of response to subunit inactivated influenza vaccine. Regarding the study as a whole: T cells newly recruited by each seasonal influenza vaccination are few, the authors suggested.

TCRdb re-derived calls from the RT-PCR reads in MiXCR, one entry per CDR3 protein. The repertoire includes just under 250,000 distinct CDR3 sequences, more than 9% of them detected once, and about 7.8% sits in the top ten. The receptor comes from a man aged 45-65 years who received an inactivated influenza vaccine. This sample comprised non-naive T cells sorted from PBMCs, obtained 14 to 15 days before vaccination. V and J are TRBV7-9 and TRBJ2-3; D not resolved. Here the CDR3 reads CASSPVGPDTQYF. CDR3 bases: TGTGCCAGCAGCCCAGTGGGCCCAGATACGCAGTATTTT.